Listed here are 11 T cell receptor beta chains from one sample, sequenced in a study of radiotherapy plus CTLA-4 blockade in lung cancer. Clones were read by immunoSEQ multiplex PCR, and TCRdb kept only the in-frame ones, dropping some. The table lists tens of thousands of clones, 65% to 85% of them singletons, with approximately 2.5% in the top ten. This material consisted of peripheral blood, taken from a patient treated with radiotherapy plus ipilimumab. Receptors were obtained from a human donor with non-small cell lung cancer whose response to radiotherapy plus ipilimumab could not be evaluated.

Notes on this clone: The sample holds other DNA sequences that translate to the same CDR3. The chain uses TRBV9 and TRBJ1-4; 8 bases map to TRBD1. The V gene end was trimmed by 2 bases and the J gene end by 6 bases; junction bases not matched to a gene: 6. Germline V lookup: CDR1 SGDLS, CDR2 YYNGEE. This CDR3 contains 15 residues. CDR3 residues: CASSVGPTGDEKLFF. The CDR3 DNA sequence: TGTGCCAGCAGCGTTGGCCCGACAGGGGATGAAAAACTGTTTTTT.

This clone was counted a few times. The genes are TRBV2 and TRBJ1-1; 8 bases align to TRBD1. Germline trimming cut 6 bases from V and 5 bases from J; bases unmatched to any gene: 8. This CDR3 region has 14 residues. The germline V gene encodes CDR1 SNHLY and CDR2 FYNNEI. CDR3 sequence: CASSVQGEWTEAFF. CDR3 nucleotide sequence: TGTGCCAGCAGCGTACAGGGGGAATGGACTGAAGCTTTCTTT.

The rearrangement links TRBV27 to TRBJ2-2, with D hard to call. The CDR3 length is 12 residues. Trimming shortened V by 6 bases and J by 6 bases, and 8 bases separated the two germline ends. Germline CDR1 is MNHEY and CDR2 is SMNVEV (reference sequence). The CDR3 DNA reads as TGTGCCAGCAGACGAGGCCCCGGGGAGCTGTTTTTT. It is translated as CASRRGPGELFF.

The chain combines TRBV6-1 with TRBJ1-2; TRBD1 might be the D (5 bases). Trimming took 4 bases from V and 0 from J, leaving 6 bases between them. Per the germline V gene, CDR1 is MNHNS and CDR2 is SASEGT. The CDR3 length is 13 residues. CDR3 sequence: CASSGGPNYGYTF. The DNA for the CDR3 is TGTGCCAGCAGTGGGGGCCCTAACTATGGCTACACCTTC.

J is TRBJ2-7 and V is TRBV4-3; 9 bases align to TRBD1. The CDR3 consists of 16 residues. V dropped 3 bases and J dropped 5; count of bases not matched to a gene: 11. CDR1 LGHNA and CDR2 YSLEER come from the germline V gene. The DNA of the CDR3 is TGCGCCAGCAGCCAGAGCCACAGGGGGCAGGCAAACGAGCAGTACTTC. As protein: CASSQSHRGQANEQYF.

This chain connects TRBV4-3 to TRBJ1-3; D unclear. Trimming took 0 bases from V and 0 from J, leaving 6 bases between them. Germline CDR1 is LGHNA and CDR2 is YSLEER. This CDR3 has 15 amino acids. CDR3 protein: CASSQDLLSGNTIYF. The CDR3 DNA reads TGCGCCAGCAGCCAAGATCTTCTCTCTGGAAACACCATATATTTT.

The chain links TRBV11-2 to TRBJ2-3; 9 positions agree with TRBD1. CDR1 and CDR2 from the germline V gene are SGHAT and FQNNGV. The CDR3 has 15 amino acids. J lost 2 bases, V lost 5 bases, and 5 bases had no gene match. This chain's CDR3 is CASSPGTGNTDTQYF. The CDR3, as DNA: TGTGCCAGCAGCCCCGGGACAGGGAACACAGATACGCAGTATTTT.

A few counts support this clone. This chain uses TRBV6-6 with TRBJ2-1; possibly TRBD1 for D (6 bases). The CDR3 runs to 13 residues. Germline CDR1 reads MNHNY; CDR2 reads SVGAGI (reference sequence). With 5 bases removed from V and 4 bases from J, the gap between germline ends came to 9 bases. As DNA, the CDR3 is TGTGCCAGCAGTAAGGACAGTTACAATGAGCAGTTCTTC. Protein sequence: CASSKDSYNEQFF.

In its sample, this clone was seen once. The V call is TRBV7-9, the J call TRBJ2-5, with D tentatively TRBD2 (6 bases). The CDR3 totals 14 residues. CDR1 is SEHNR, CDR2 FQNEAQ, per germline (reference sequence). The V end lost 1 base, the J end lost 5 bases, and 11 bases lay between the germline ends. The CDR3 nucleotides are TGTGCCAGCAGCTTAGATGGGGCGGGGGAGACCCAGTACTTC. This encodes CASSLDGAGETQYF.

The rearrangement links TRBV7-6 to TRBJ2-7; 7 bases agree with TRBD2. V shed 5 bases, J shed 4 bases, and the junction held 5 bases outside the gene matches. CDR1 and CDR2 from the germline V gene are SGHVS and FNYEAQ. This CDR3 has 13 residues. The CDR3 region has the DNA TGTGCCAGCAGCCGGGACTACCCATACGAGCAGTACTTC. Encoded protein: CASSRDYPYEQYF.

The gene calls are TRBV6-5 and TRBJ2-7; TRBD1 aligns across 9 bases. CDR1 is MNHEY and CDR2 is SVGAGI in the germline V gene. J was trimmed by 3 bases and V by 6 bases; bases with no gene match: 9. This CDR3 spans 15 amino acids. CDR3 loop: CASRPDRGIFYEQYF. The DNA for the CDR3 is TGTGCCAGCAGGCCGGACAGGGGTATCTTCTACGAGCAGTACTTC.